This T cell receptor (beta chain) was captured in a study of cytomegalovirus exposure and HLA in healthy donors. The study drew the donors from its approximately 110-subject validation cohort, separate from the roughly 710-subject first cohort. Libraries were prepared by immunoSEQ multiplex PCR; TCRdb keeps only in-frame clonotypes and omits some of them. The sample carries more than 250,000 clones, 75% to 90% recorded once. Study-wide findings and caveats: The tendency of first-cohort TCR clusters to co-occur in the 120 or so validation repertoires was the finding of a later analysis.

A remark on this clone: Antigen specificity is unknown.

The germline V gene has CDR1 SEHNR and CDR2 FQNEAQ (reference sequence). This CDR3 spans 14 amino acids. Trimming took off 4 bases at V and 3 bases at J, with 10 bases between the two ends. This chain connects TRBV7-9 to TRBJ2-4, with D unresolved. The receptor's source is a woman aged 25 to 39 in good health and CMV-seropositive. The sample comprised PBMCs. The CDR3: CASSSYSDKNIQYF. As DNA, the CDR3 is TGTGCCAGCAGCTCCTACAGCGACAAAAACATTCAGTACTTC.